These T cell receptor beta chains were read from a single sample in a study of breast tumors, draining lymph nodes, adjacent tissues. From the multiplex PCR reads, TCRdb called clonotypes with MiXCR, one entry per CDR3 protein. The table shows some 130,000 distinct CDR3 sequences, with roughly 20% occurring only once. Sequencing used axillary lymph node tissue. The receptors were sampled from a female donor with breast cancer. Some clones in this sample may be carry-over from other donors' samples. CDR3s include the opening cysteine and the closing phenylalanine or tryptophan. The D gene is left open where the match is weak. Clone sizes are given selectively: once, few, many, or a class where the clone is expanded.

size	V	J	D	CDR3	DNA
many	TRBV25-1	TRBJ1-2	TRBD1	CASSEEGASELKAGYTF	TGTGCCAGCAGTGAGGAGGGGGCGTCGGAGCTCAAGGCTGGCTACACCTTC
.	TRBV6-2/TRBV6-3	TRBJ1-6	.	CASRGNYNSPLHF	TGTGCCAGCAGGGGGAACTATAATTCACCCCTCCACTTT
many	TRBV6-5	TRBJ2-3	TRBD2	CASSTGTSGTDTQYF	TGTGCCAGCAGTACCGGGACTAGCGGTACGGATACGCAGTATTTT
many	TRBV3-1	TRBJ2-3	TRBD2	CASSRGLAGASTDTQYF	TGTGCCAGCAGCCGGGGACTAGCGGGAGCTAGCACAGATACGCAGTATTTT
.	TRBV28	TRBJ1-4	.	CASRWDAETNGKLFF	TGTGCCAGCAGATGGGACGCCGAAACTAATGGAAAGCTGTTTTTT
many	TRBV6-5	TRBJ2-7	TRBD2	CASSYYPSGSEQYF	TGTGCCAGCAGTTACTACCCTAGCGGATCCGAGCAGTACTTC
many	TRBV6-5	TRBJ2-7	TRBD1	CASSYPTGNEQYF	TGTGCCAGCAGTTACCCGACAGGGAACGAGCAGTACTTC
many	TRBV19	TRBJ2-1	TRBD1	CASSIWTGDNEQFF	TGTGCCAGTAGTATCTGGACAGGAGACAATGAGCAGTTCTTC
many	TRBV18	TRBJ2-5	.	CASSPLTGKGETQYF	TGTGCCAGCTCACCTCTGACAGGAAAGGGGGAGACCCAGTACTTC
few	TRBV6-1	TRBJ2-2	TRBD2	CASSEAGSGRGTGELFF	TGTGCCAGCAGTGAAGCGGGAAGCGGGAGAGGTACCGGGGAGCTGTTTTTT
many	TRBV12-3/TRBV12-4	TRBJ1-5	TRBD1	CASSNRDRYNQPQHF	TGTGCCAGCAGTAACCGGGACAGATACAATCAGCCCCAGCATTTT
many	TRBV5-5	TRBJ1-5	.	CASSLIAGGGQPQHF	TGTGCCAGCAGCTTGATCGCAGGTGGCGGTCAGCCCCAGCATTTT
few	TRBV10-1	TRBJ1-4	TRBD1	CASSTPDRGRANEKLFF	TGCGCCAGCAGTACCCCGGACAGGGGTCGGGCTAATGAAAAACTGTTTTTT
many	TRBV18	TRBJ2-7	TRBD1	CASSPRGTGGFYEQYF	TGTGCCAGCTCACCACGAGGGACAGGGGGCTTTTACGAGCAGTACTTC
many	TRBV27	TRBJ2-7	.	CASSPHGLSYEQYF	TGTGCCAGCTCACCCCATGGACTTTCCTACGAGCAGTACTTC
many	TRBV11-2	TRBJ1-4	TRBD1	CASSPRGQGEKLFF	TGTGCCAGCAGCCCCAGGGGGCAGGGTGAAAAACTGTTTTTT
.	TRBV4-1	TRBJ1-5	.	CASSQDWTDNQPQHF	TGCGCCAGCAGCCAAGATTGGACAGACAATCAGCCCCAGCATTTT
once	TRBV9	TRBJ1-1	.	CASTPGGGSDTEAFF	TGTGCCAGCACTCCGGGCGGGGGCTCGGACACTGAAGCTTTCTTT
many	TRBV19	TRBJ2-2	.	CASMVPGAGELFF	TGTGCCAGTATGGTCCCGGGGGCCGGGGAGCTGTTTTTT
few	TRBV28	TRBJ2-7	.	CASSFLYEQYF	TGTGCCAGCAGTTTTCTCTACGAGCAGTACTTC
many	TRBV28	TRBJ1-2	.	CASSFVSAGTYGYTF	TGTGCCAGCAGTTTCGTCTCTGCAGGGACCTATGGCTACACCTTC
many	TRBV10-3	TRBJ2-2	.	CAISDYSNTGELFF	TGTGCCATCAGTGATTACTCCAACACCGGGGAGCTGTTTTTT
few	TRBV6-1	TRBJ2-1	TRBD2	CASTPPGSRGDEQFF	TGTGCCAGCACCCCCCCCGGGAGCCGGGGGGATGAGCAGTTCTTC
many	TRBV28	TRBJ1-6	.	CASRDSHSPLHF	TGTGCCAGCAGGGATAGTCACTCACCCCTCCACTTT
many	TRBV20-1	TRBJ2-5	TRBD2	CSASTPQAGGRETQYF	TGCAGTGCTTCAACTCCTCAAGCGGGAGGGCGAGAGACCCAGTACTTC
many	TRBV7-8	TRBJ2-2	.	CATQGGGGWYTGELFF	TGTGCCACGCAGGGGGGGGGCGGGTGGTACACCGGGGAGCTGTTTTTT
many	TRBV5-5	TRBJ1-4	TRBD1	CASRRGRGAGEKLFF	TGTGCCAGTCGCAGGGGGCGGGGTGCTGGGGAAAAACTGTTTTTT
many	TRBV12-3/TRBV12-4	TRBJ2-7	.	CASSMTTYEQYF	TGTGCCAGCAGCATGACAACCTACGAGCAGTACTTC
many	TRBV6-1	TRBJ2-1	.	CASRSSASYNEQFF	TGTGCCAGCCGGAGTTCGGCTTCCTACAATGAGCAGTTCTTC
.	TRBV5-6	TRBJ2-1	.	CASSLGGGRNEQFF	TGTGCCAGCAGCTTGGGGGGGGGCCGGAATGAGCAGTTCTTC
many	TRBV7-9	TRBJ1-4	.	CASSTSGNREKLFF	TGTGCCAGCAGCACCTCCGGGAATCGGGAAAAACTGTTTTTT
.	TRBV6-5	TRBJ2-1	TRBD2	CASSYLGLAGGSSYNEQFF	TGTGCCAGCAGTTACCTGGGACTAGCGGGAGGAAGCTCCTACAATGAGCAGTTCTTC
many	TRBV20-1	TRBJ2-1	.	CSARPGREFF	TGCAGTGCTAGACCGGGCCGGGAGTTCTTC
few	TRBV18	TRBJ2-3	.	CASSAPGRLLTDTQYF	TGTGCCAGCTCAGCCCCTGGCAGACTCCTCACAGATACGCAGTATTTT
many	TRBV29-1	TRBJ2-5	.	CSVEDERGRGTQYF	TGCAGCGTTGAAGACGAAAGGGGGCGGGGGACCCAGTACTTC
.	TRBV28	TRBJ1-5	.	CASSHGPSQPQHF	TGTGCCAGCAGCCATGGTCCGTCCCAGCCCCAGCATTTT
.	TRBV14	TRBJ1-5	.	CASSQDLGRPVYSDQPQHF	TGTGCCAGCAGCCAAGATTTAGGCCGACCGGTATATAGCGATCAGCCCCAGCATTTT
many	TRBV7-9	TRBJ2-5	.	CASSLAIGEMETQYF	TGTGCCAGCAGCTTGGCAATTGGGGAGATGGAGACCCAGTACTTC
many	TRBV10-3	TRBJ2-1	.	CAAAEGPGNEQFF	TGTGCCGCGGCGGAGGGTCCCGGCAATGAGCAGTTCTTC
.	TRBV14	TRBJ2-7	.	CASSQASSSYEQYF	TGTGCTAGCAGCCAAGCTTCTAGCTCCTACGAGCAGTACTTC
many	TRBV20-1	TRBJ2-1	TRBD2	CSARDRRGLAYNEQFF	TGCAGTGCTAGAGATCGGAGGGGACTAGCCTACAATGAGCAGTTCTTC
few	TRBV6-5	TRBJ2-5	TRBD1	CASSPRDRQETQYF	TGTGCCAGCAGTCCCCGGGACAGACAAGAGACCCAGTACTTC
many	TRBV19	TRBJ2-7	.	CASSASGLYEQYF	TGTGCCAGTTCGGCCAGCGGCCTCTACGAGCAGTACTTC
many	TRBV7-9	TRBJ2-7	.	CASSLEGDFSLEQYF	TGTGCCAGCAGCTTAGAAGGGGACTTTTCTTTAGAGCAGTACTTC
many	TRBV28	TRBJ2-5	TRBD1	CASSFSLRQGRLETQYF	TGTGCCAGCAGTTTTTCGTTGCGACAGGGGAGGTTGGAGACCCAGTACTTC
few	TRBV3-1	TRBJ2-2	.	CASSQAPAGNTGELFF	TGTGCCAGCAGCCAAGCTCCAGCGGGGAACACCGGGGAGCTGTTTTTT
many	TRBV4-2	TRBJ1-5	.	CASSQDVDQPQHF	TGTGCCAGCAGCCAAGACGTCGATCAGCCCCAGCATTTT
many	TRBV11-2	TRBJ2-7	.	CASSDTRVAVRGQYF	TGTGCCAGCAGCGACACCAGAGTAGCGGTCCGAGGGCAGTACTTC